These 18 T cell receptor beta chains originate from one sample sequenced in a study of cytomegalovirus exposure and HLA in healthy donors (dated by TCRdb to the late 2010s). Libraries were prepared through the immunoSEQ multiplex PCR assay. For the multiplex PCR, a mixture combining 60 forward primers for TCR Vbeta segments and 13 reverse primers for TCR Jbeta segments was used. This is the immuneACCESS table as TCRdb keeps it, with only in-frame sequences that have V and J called. A part of the clones is gone; compared with another copy, unresolved V genes explain less than half, and the rest is unexplained. This sample comprises around 220,000 clones, more than 65% of them detected only once. Together, the top ten hold under 2% of the sample. Sequenced input: PBMCs. The receptors derive from a woman under 40 in good health and CMV-seronegative.

This chain joins TRBV7-9 and TRBJ2-7, with D tentatively TRBD1 (5 bases). CDR1 SEHNR and CDR2 FQNEAQ come from the germline V gene (reference sequence). V was pared by 5 bases and J by 1 base, with 18 bases between. This CDR3 has 16 residues. CDR3 sequence (DNA): TGTGCCAGCAGCGTCAGCACAGGCGTTATATCCTACGAGCAGTACTTC. Translated: CASSVSTGVISYEQYF. Using reference TRBV7-9 and TRBJ2-7 for the parts outside the CDR3, the full variable domain is DTGVSQNPRHKITKRGQNVTFRCDPISEHNRLYWYRQTLGQGPEFLTYFQNEAQLEKSRLLSDRFSAERPKGSFSTLEIQRTEQGDSAMYLCASSVSTGVISYEQYFGPGTRLTVT.

The chain employs TRBV10-3 and TRBJ2-2, with 7 bases aligning to TRBD1. J lost 3 bases, V lost 6 bases, and 10 bases had no gene match. The germline V gene encodes CDR1 ENHRY and CDR2 SYGVKD. The CDR3 extends over 16 amino acids. The CDR3: CAISADRAHHTGELFF. CDR3 DNA: TGTGCCATCAGCGCCGACAGGGCTCATCACACCGGGGAGCTGTTTTTT.

The chain carries TRBV10-3 and TRBJ1-3; D remains unclear. V dropped 4 bases and J dropped 0 bases, with 7 bases sitting between them. Germline loops: CDR1 ENHRY, CDR2 SYGVKD. The CDR3 length is 14 residues. CDR3 in DNA: TGTGCCATCAGTGGCCGGGACTCTGGAAACACCATATATTTT. Protein sequence: CAISGRDSGNTIYF.

A remark on this clone: At the DNA level, this CDR3 is encoded by other sequences in the same sample as well. The rearrangement links TRBV7-3 to TRBJ1-2, with 9 bases identical to TRBD1. The V and J ends lost 5 bases and 8 bases, in that order; junction bases with no gene match: 9. CDR1 SGHTA and CDR2 FQGTGA come from the germline V gene. The CDR3 totals 14 residues. The CDR3 is CASSPTGGAGGYTF. The CDR3 DNA is TGTGCCAGCAGCCCCACAGGGGGCGCAGGGGGCTACACCTTC. The entire variable domain, with the rest obtained from reference TRBV7-3 and TRBJ1-2, is as follows: GAGVSQTPSNKVTEKGKYVELRCDPISGHTALYWYRQSLGQGPEFLIYFQGTGAADDSGLPNDRFFAVRPEGSVSTLKIQRTERGDSAVYLCASSPTGGAGGYTFGSGTRLTVV.

Points on this clone: One junction end does not reproduce the germline sequence, and a read error may be involved. V and J are TRBV7-7 and TRBJ2-5, with TRBD1 matching over 7 bases. The V gene's germline CDR1 is SSHAT and CDR2 FNYEAQ (reference sequence). There are 15 residues in the CDR3. The CDR3 protein is CASSNRGNLQETQYF. The CDR3 nucleotides are TGTGCTAGCAGCAACAGGGGAAACCTCCAAGAGACCCAGTACTTC.

This chain uses TRBV12-5 with TRBJ2-5; 9 nucleotides align to TRBD1. The CDR3 consists of 15 residues. J was trimmed by 2 bases and V by 5 bases; bases with no gene match: 6. Germline V gene data show CDR1 as LGHNT and CDR2 as FRNRAP. This chain's CDR3 is CASGGRDRGQETQYF. Written as DNA, the CDR3 is TGTGCTAGTGGTGGCCGAGACAGGGGGCAAGAGACCCAGTACTTC.

The rearrangement uses TRBV7-6 and TRBJ2-7; TRBD1 agrees at 7 bases. CDR3 size: 14 residues. V was pared by 5 bases and J by 5 bases, with 9 bases of the junction left unmatched. Germline V gene sequence: CDR1 SGHVS, CDR2 FNYEAQ. The CDR3 loop is CASSLRQGIDEQYF. The CDR3 coding sequence is TGTGCCAGCAGCCTTAGACAGGGTATCGACGAGCAGTACTTC.

The V and J genes are TRBV2 and TRBJ2-3, with D unclear. V was shortened by 6 bases and J by 3 bases, with 13 bases between the two germline ends. Germline values: CDR1 SNHLY, CDR2 FYNNEI. This CDR3 is 14 amino acids long. CDR3 nucleotides: TGTGCCAGCAGGGGCCGTGTCGTGACAGATACGCAGTATTTT. This translates into CASRGRVVTDTQYF. The full variable domain, with the rest looked up from reference TRBV2 and TRBJ2-3, is EPEVTQTPSHQVTQMGQEVILRCVPISNHLYFYWYRQILGQKVEFLVSFYNNEISEKSEIFDDQFSVERPDGSNFTLKIRSTKLEDSAMYFCASRGRVVTDTQYFGPGTRLTVL.

The chain employs TRBV19 and TRBJ1-2; 7 bases are shared with TRBD1. The CDR3 is 13 amino acids. CDR1 is LNHDA and CDR2 is SQIVND in the germline V gene (reference sequence). V was pared by 10 bases and J by 4 bases, with 9 bases of the junction left unmatched. DNA for the CDR3: TGTGCCAACATGACAGGGCTCTTCTATGGCTACACCTTC. Translation gives CANMTGLFYGYTF.

V is TRBV9 and J is TRBJ2-3, with a tentative D call TRBD2 (6 bases). The CDR3 spans 16 residues. Deletions cut 0 bases from V and 4 bases from J, with 15 bases between. Germline V gives CDR1 SGDLS, CDR2 YYNGEE. The CDR3 DNA reads as TGTGCCAGCAGCGTAGAATCCCTCGGAGGGGCAGATACGCAGTATTTT. It is translated as CASSVESLGGADTQYF.

A few counts support this clone. The chain links TRBV14 to TRBJ1-5; tentatively, D is TRBD1 (5 bases). Trimming left V 3 bases short and J 5 bases short, with 8 bases between. This CDR3 is built from 13 residues. CDR1 is SGHDN, CDR2 FVKESK, per germline. CDR3: CASSQGGDQPQHF. CDR3 coding DNA: TGTGCCAGCAGCCAGGGAGGGGATCAGCCCCAGCATTTT.

The rearrangement uses TRBV19 and TRBJ2-7; 7 nucleotides line up with TRBD2. Trimming took 3 bases from V and 1 from J; bases not matched to a gene: 3. The germline gives CDR1 LNHDA, CDR2 SQIVND (reference sequence). The CDR3 consists of 14 residues. The CDR3 protein is CASSIGAGSYEQYF. In nucleotides, the CDR3 is TGTGCCAGTAGTATCGGAGCGGGGTCCTACGAGCAGTACTTC.

The chain has TRBV6-5 and TRBJ1-1; D uncertain. Germline V CDR1 and CDR2: MNHEY, SVGAGI. V was cut by 6 bases and J by 1 base, with 15 bases left in between. The length of the CDR3 is 15 residues. CDR3 sequence: CASSPNAFRNTEAFF. DNA of the CDR3: TGTGCCAGCAGCCCTAACGCTTTCCGGAACACTGAAGCTTTCTTT.

This clone occurred once. The V call is TRBV23-1, the J call TRBJ2-4, with D unclear. TRBV23-1 is filed as an ORF, its function uncertain. V lost 2 bases, J lost 2 bases, and 19 bases lay in between. The CDR3 totals 18 residues. The CDR3 loop is CASSQLGSQPLSKNIQYF. In DNA, the CDR3 is TGCGCCAGCAGTCAACTCGGTTCCCAACCCCTCTCCAAAAACATTCAGTACTTC.

This chain connects TRBV6-1 to TRBJ2-5, with D tentatively TRBD2 (6 bases). Trimming left V 2 bases short and J 5 bases short, with 12 bases between. The CDR3 loop spans 14 amino acids. Germline CDR1 reads MNHNS; CDR2 reads SASEGT. CDR3 sequence: CASSEWGGEETQYF. The CDR3 nucleotides are TGTGCCAGCAGTGAATGGGGAGGTGAGGAGACCCAGTACTTC.

The chain is built from TRBV5-5 and TRBJ2-1; TRBD2 matches at 13 bases. The CDR3 loop spans 16 amino acids. CDR1 and CDR2 from the germline V gene are SGHKS and YYEKEE (reference sequence). V lost 0 bases and J lost 6; bases outside the gene matches: 3. In nucleotides, the CDR3 is TGTGCCAGCAGCTTGGGGACTAGCGGGGGCCGCAATGAGCAGTTCTTC. It specifies CASSLGTSGGRNEQFF.

Comment on this clone: Because the CDR3's place on the DNA is in doubt, the DNA is left out and the CDR3 is given as listed by TCRdb. V usage is TRBV12-2 and J usage is TRBJ2-1; the table assigns TRBD2, which was not confirmed against the DNA. TRBV12-2 is recorded as a pseudogene. Inclusive of both ends, the CDR3 amounts to 17 amino acids. CDR3 sequence reads: CESRFVASGSDYNEQFF.

The gene calls are TRBV25-1 and TRBJ1-1; possibly TRBD1 for D (6 bases). V was clipped by 0 bases and J by 5 bases, with 13 bases between them. This CDR3 comprises 15 residues. Germline V gene lookup returns CDR1 MGHDK and CDR2 SYGVNS. CDR3 coding DNA: TGTGCCAGCAGTGAATATGAGGGGGTGGGTACTGAAGCTTTCTTT. The encoded protein is CASSEYEGVGTEAFF.